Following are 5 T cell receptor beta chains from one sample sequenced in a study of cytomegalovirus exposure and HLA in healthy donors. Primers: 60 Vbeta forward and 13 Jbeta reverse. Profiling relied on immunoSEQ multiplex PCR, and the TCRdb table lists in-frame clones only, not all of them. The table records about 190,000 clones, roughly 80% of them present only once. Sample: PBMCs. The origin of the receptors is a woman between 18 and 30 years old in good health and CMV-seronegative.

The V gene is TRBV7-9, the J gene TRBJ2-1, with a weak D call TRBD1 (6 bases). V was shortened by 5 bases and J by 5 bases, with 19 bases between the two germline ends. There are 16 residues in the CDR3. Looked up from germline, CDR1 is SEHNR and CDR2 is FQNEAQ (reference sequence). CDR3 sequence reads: CASSGNRDIGNNEQFF. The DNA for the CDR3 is TGTGCCAGCAGCGGAAACAGGGATATAGGAAACAATGAGCAGTTCTTC. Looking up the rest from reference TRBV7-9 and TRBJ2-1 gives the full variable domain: DTGVSQNPRHKITKRGQNVTFRCDPISEHNRLYWYRQTLGQGPEFLTYFQNEAQLEKSRLLSDRFSAERPKGSFSTLEIQRTEQGDSAMYLCASSGNRDIGNNEQFFGPGTRLTVL.

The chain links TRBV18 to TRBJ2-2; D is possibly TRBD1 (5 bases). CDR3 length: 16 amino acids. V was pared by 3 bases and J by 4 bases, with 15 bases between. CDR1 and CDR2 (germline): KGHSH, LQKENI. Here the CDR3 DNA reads TGTGCCAGCTCACCCCAACCCCCAGGGTTCACCGGGGAGCTGTTTTTT. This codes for CASSPQPPGFTGELFF. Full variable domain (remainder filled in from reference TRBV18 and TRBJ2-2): NAGVMQNPRHLVRRRGQEARLRCSPMKGHSHVYWYRQLPEEGLKFMVYLQKENIIDESGMPKERFSAEFPKEGPSILRIQQVVRGDSAAYFCASSPQPPGFTGELFFGEGSRLTVL.

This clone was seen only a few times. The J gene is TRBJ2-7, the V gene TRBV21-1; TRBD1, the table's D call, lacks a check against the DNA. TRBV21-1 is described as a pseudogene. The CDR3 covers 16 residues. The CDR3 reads CASSKSRDRASYEQYF. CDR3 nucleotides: TGTGCCAGCAGCAAAAGTCGGGACAGGGCATCCTACGAGCAGTACTTC.

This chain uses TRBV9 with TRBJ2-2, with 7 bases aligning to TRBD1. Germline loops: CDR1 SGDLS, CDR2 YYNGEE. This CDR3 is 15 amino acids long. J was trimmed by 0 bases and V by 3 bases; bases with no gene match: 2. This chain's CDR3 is CASSGGQANTGELFF. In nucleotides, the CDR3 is TGTGCCAGCAGCGGAGGACAGGCGAACACCGGGGAGCTGTTTTTT.

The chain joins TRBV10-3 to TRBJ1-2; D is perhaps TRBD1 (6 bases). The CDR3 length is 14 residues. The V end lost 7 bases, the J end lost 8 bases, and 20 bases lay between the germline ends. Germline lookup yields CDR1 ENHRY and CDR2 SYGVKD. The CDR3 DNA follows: TGTGCCATCACCCAGGGTCAGGGGAATAGGGGCTACACCTTC. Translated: CAITQGQGNRGYTF.